The T cell receptor beta chain described here comes from a study of post-analysis software for immune sequencing data. About the study: Secondary progressive, relapsing-remitting and progressive-relapsing multiple sclerosis were among the included disease courses.

About this clonotype: Its antigen remains unidentified.

Notes on the study in general: Controls had lower frequencies than patients of roughly five TRBV segments, which included TRBV5-6, TRBV5-1 and TRBV20-1. The normalized Chao1 diversity of multiple sclerosis patients was significantly lower than that of controls.

Germline V lookup: CDR1 SNHLY, CDR2 FYNNEI. This CDR3 has 14 residues. Trimming left V 7 bases short and J 3 bases short, with 16 bases between. Unique molecular identifiers were carried by the TCR beta cDNA libraries. Each CDR3 protein gets one entry after TCRdb re-called the PCR reads with MiXCR. Altogether about 820,000 distinct CDR3 sequences are present, roughly 50% being singletons, with the ten largest covering approximately 4.5%. Sequencing was done on a sample of blood. The chain joins TRBV2 to TRBJ2-7; possibly TRBD1 or TRBD2 for D (5 bases each). The TCR was taken from a girl under 18 with multiple sclerosis. CDR3 DNA sequence: TGTGCCAGCAATACCGGGACGGGTGACTACGAGCAGTACTTC. The encoded protein is CASNTGTGDYEQYF. The full variable domain, completed using reference TRBV2 and TRBJ2-7, is EPEVTQTPSHQVTQMGQEVILRCVPISNHLYFYWYRQILGQKVEFLVSFYNNEISEKSEIFDDQFSVERPDGSNFTLKIRSTKLEDSAMYFCASNTGTGDYEQYFGPGTRLTVT.